These 25 T cell receptor beta chains were all obtained from the same sample, sequenced in a study of blood T cell repertoires in COVID-19. Measured with immunoSEQ multiplex PCR; TCRdb has only the in-frame clones, and not every one. The sample yields about 45,000 clones, 87% seen once. Sequenced input: peripheral blood. The receptors derive from a human donor in a cohort sampled during active COVID-19.

The V gene is TRBV30, the J gene TRBJ1-1, with D possibly matching TRBD1 (5 bases). Germline V gives CDR1 GTSNPN, CDR2 SVGIG (reference sequence). This CDR3 spans 13 amino acids. The ends were cut back, 3 bases at V and 2 bases at J, with 10 bases in the middle. This CDR3 reads CAWRPDRNTEAFF. Here the CDR3 DNA reads TGTGCCTGGAGGCCAGACAGAAACACTGAAGCTTTCTTT.

The J gene is TRBJ2-3, the V gene TRBV5-1; the match to TRBD2 covers 13 bases. V trimming: 4 bases; J trimming: 2 bases; junction bases outside the gene matches: 7. The CDR3 contains 17 residues. CDR1 SGHRS and CDR2 YFSETQ come from the germline V gene. Here the CDR3 reads CASSLRLAGGITDTQYF. CDR3 bases: TGCGCCAGCAGCCTGAGACTAGCGGGAGGAATCACAGATACGCAGTATTTT.

This clone was observed a handful of times. V gene TRBV3-1 (or the pseudogene TRBV3-2) combines with J gene TRBJ2-7, with 9 bases matching TRBD1. V trimming: 4 bases; J trimming: 5 bases; junction bases outside the gene matches: 9. The germline V gene encodes CDR1 LGHDT and CDR2 YNNKEL (reference sequence). The CDR3 runs 15 residues. DNA for the CDR3: TGTGCCAGCAGCCCTAATCCGGGACAGGGCGACGAGCAGTACTTC. Its protein is CASSPNPGQGDEQYF.

The chain is built from TRBV5-4 and TRBJ2-1; TRBD1 might be the D (5 bases). CDR1 is SGHNT and CDR2 is YYREEE in the germline V gene (reference sequence). V was cut by 6 bases and J by 2 bases, with 18 bases left in between. The CDR3 contains 16 residues. The CDR3 spells CASTTSIVGAYNEQFF. CDR3 coding DNA: TGTGCCAGCACCACTTCCATTGTAGGGGCCTACAATGAGCAGTTCTTC.

This chain links TRBV30 with TRBJ2-3; 8 bases are shared with TRBD2. J lost 2 bases, V lost 4 bases, and 20 bases had no gene match. The CDR3 sequence is 19 residues long. CDR1 GTSNPN and CDR2 SVGIG come from the germline V gene (reference sequence). CDR3 sequence reads: CAWNLGSPTLAEITDTQYF. CDR3 sequence (DNA): TGTGCCTGGAATCTGGGGTCCCCAACACTAGCGGAGATCACAGATACGCAGTATTTT.

The gene calls are TRBV18 and TRBJ2-7, with D possibly matching TRBD1 (6 bases). From germline, CDR1 is KGHSH and CDR2 LQKENI. The CDR3 is 14 amino acids. V was cut by 2 bases and J by 6 bases, with 14 bases left in between. The DNA of the CDR3 is TGTGCCAGCTCACCATCAGGGGCCGAGGCCGAGCAGTACTTC. Its protein is CASSPSGAEAEQYF.

The chain links TRBV6-6 to TRBJ2-5, with a tentative D call TRBD1 (6 bases). V gave up 6 bases and J gave up 2 bases, with 10 bases separating them. Germline CDR1 and CDR2: MNHNY and SVGAGI (reference sequence). This CDR3 is built from 13 residues. The CDR3 nucleotides are TGTGCCAGCAGAAGGGACACTCAAGAGACCCAGTACTTC. It translates to CASRRDTQETQYF.

This clone is medium-sized in the sample. This chain uses TRBV29-1 with TRBJ2-5; 8 bases map to TRBD1. Germline V gives CDR1 SQVTM, CDR2 ANQGSEA. This CDR3 has 15 amino acids. With 7 bases clipped from V and 7 bases from J, the junction kept 17 bases outside the gene matches. The CDR3 nucleotides read TGCAGCGCCTACCCATCGGGGCAGGGGGCAGGGACCCAGTACTTC. Its translation: CSAYPSGQGAGTQYF.

This chain joins TRBV5-1 and TRBJ2-7; D perhaps matches TRBD1 (6 bases). Trimming pared 4 bases from V and 5 bases from J, leaving 16 bases between. The CDR3 totals 14 residues. From germline, CDR1 is SGHRS and CDR2 YFSETQ. The CDR3 bases are TGCGCCAGCAGCGCGACACAGGGAGAGGACGAGCAGTACTTC. Its protein is CASSATQGEDEQYF.

The gene calls are TRBV25-1 and TRBJ2-3; 15 nucleotides line up with TRBD2. From germline, CDR1 is MGHDK and CDR2 SYGVNS. There are 16 residues in the CDR3. Trimming took 3 bases from V and 5 from J; bases not matched to a gene: 3. The CDR3 coding sequence is TGTGCCAGCAGTGATATGGGACTAGCGGGGGGAGATACGCAGTATTTT. This translates into CASSDMGLAGGDTQYF.

The chain couples TRBV2 to TRBJ2-1, with 11 bases that match TRBD2. Germline CDR1 SNHLY, CDR2 FYNNEI. J was trimmed by 2 bases and V by 5 bases; bases with no gene match: 2. CDR3 length: 15 residues. In nucleotides, the CDR3 is TGTGCCAGCAGTCGACTAGCGGGGACCTACAATGAGCAGTTCTTC. It codes for CASSRLAGTYNEQFF.

This clone has a handful of counts. The rearrangement links TRBV7-2 to TRBJ1-1; 8 positions match TRBD1. CDR1 is SGHTA, CDR2 FQGNSA, per germline. With 5 bases clipped from V and 3 bases from J, the junction kept 2 bases outside the gene matches. The CDR3 runs 13 residues. The CDR3 DNA reads TGTGCCAGCAGCCTGGACAGGGACACTGAAGCTTTCTTT. As protein: CASSLDRDTEAFF.

This clone was seen once. The gene calls are TRBV29-1 and TRBJ2-7, with D possibly TRBD2 on 6 matching bases. The CDR3 is 12 residues long. Germline V CDR1 and CDR2: SQVTM, ANQGSEA. With 3 bases removed from V and 4 bases from J, the gap between germline ends came to 10 bases. Written as DNA, the CDR3 is TGCAGCGTTGAGGCGGGACGTTACGAGCAGTACTTC. This gives the protein CSVEAGRYEQYF.

The chain combines TRBV11-2 with TRBJ2-7; 9 bases are shared with TRBD1. There are 15 residues in the CDR3. V shed 1 base, J shed 6 bases, and the junction held 7 bases outside the gene matches. Germline V gene sequence: CDR1 SGHAT, CDR2 FQNNGV. The CDR3 region is CASSLAARQGVEQYF. CDR3 DNA sequence: TGTGCCAGCAGCTTAGCAGCGCGACAGGGGGTCGAGCAGTACTTC.

This clone has just a few counts. The chain has TRBV3-1 (or the pseudogene TRBV3-2) and TRBJ2-7; D may be TRBD1 (5 bases). The germline V gene has CDR1 LGHDT and CDR2 YNNKEL (reference sequence). The length of the CDR3 is 13 residues. Trimming took off 4 bases at V and 7 bases at J, with 14 bases between the two ends. The CDR3 loop reads CASSRNPKGEQYF. The CDR3 region has the DNA TGTGCCAGCAGCCGAAATCCGAAGGGGGAGCAGTACTTC.

This clone has just one count. This chain joins TRBV24-1 and TRBJ1-2; D ambiguous. With 0 bases removed from V and 1 base from J, the gap between germline ends came to 5 bases. Per germline, CDR1 KGHDR and CDR2 SFDVKD. The CDR3 has 14 residues. The CDR3 nucleotides are TGTGCCACCAGTGATTTGATGCGTAACTATGGCTACACCTTC. Its protein is CATSDLMRNYGYTF.

The rearrangement uses TRBV19 and TRBJ2-1, with 10 bases aligning to TRBD2. The CDR3 extends over 16 amino acids. The V segment lost 0 bases and the J segment 3 bases; nucleotides outside the gene matches: 2. Germline CDR1 LNHDA, CDR2 SQIVND (reference sequence). This CDR3 is CASSIELAGVYNEQFF. CDR3 sequence (DNA): TGTGCCAGTAGTATAGAGCTAGCGGGAGTCTACAATGAGCAGTTCTTC. Supplemented by reference TRBV19 and TRBJ2-1, the full variable domain reads DGGITQSPKYLFRKEGQNVTLSCEQNLNHDAMYWYRQDPGQGLRLIYYSQIVNDFQKGDIAEGYSVSREKKESFPLTVTSAQKNPTAFYLCASSIELAGVYNEQFFGPGTRLTVL.

This clone was seen only once. The genes are TRBV6-5 and TRBJ1-1; tentatively, D is TRBD1 (5 bases). The CDR3 sequence is 15 residues long. Per germline, CDR1 MNHEY and CDR2 SVGAGI. Trimming cost V 0 bases and J 5 bases, with 13 bases left between them. The CDR3 sequence: CASSYSTGGYTEAFF. The DNA for the CDR3 is TGTGCCAGCAGTTACTCGACCGGGGGTTATACTGAAGCTTTCTTT.

The genes are TRBV28 and TRBJ2-2, with TRBD2 matching over 14 bases. CDR3 size: 16 residues. In germline, CDR1 is MDHEN, CDR2 SYDVKM. J lost 7 bases, V lost 8 bases, and 9 bases had no gene match. The CDR3 DNA sequence: TGTGCCAGCCACCGAGAGGGACTAGCGGGAGTCGGGGAGCTGTTTTTT. It codes for CASHREGLAGVGELFF.

This chain connects TRBV2 to TRBJ2-3, with 8 bases lining up with TRBD2. CDR1 is SNHLY and CDR2 is FYNNEI in the germline V gene. V lost 7 bases, J lost 3 bases, and 12 bases stayed unmatched. CDR3 length equals 16 residues. CDR3 residues: CASTASGPYRTDTQYF. Here the CDR3 DNA reads TGTGCCAGCACGGCTAGCGGGCCCTATCGGACAGATACGCAGTATTTT.

There are a few counts of this clone. The chain joins TRBV6-2 or TRBV6-3 to TRBJ2-7; D is possibly TRBD1 (6 bases). The CDR3 contains 14 residues. The germline V gene has CDR1 MNHEY and CDR2 SVGEGT. Trimming shortened V by 5 bases and J by 0 bases, and 11 bases separated the two germline ends. The CDR3 DNA follows: TGTGCCAGCAGTAGGGACACGAGCTCCTACGAGCAGTACTTC. Translated: CASSRDTSSYEQYF.

The chain combines TRBV5-6 with TRBJ2-7; 10 bases align to TRBD1. There are 15 residues in the CDR3. Unmatched junction bases numbered 3, after V lost 0 bases and J lost 3 bases. From germline, CDR1 is SGHDT and CDR2 YYEEEE. The CDR3 bases are TGTGCCAGCAGCTTGGCTGGGACAGGGGACTACGAGCAGTACTTC. The encoded protein is CASSLAGTGDYEQYF.

J is TRBJ2-7 and V is TRBV7-6; 10 bases map to TRBD1. CDR3 length equals 15 residues. Trimming cost V 4 bases and J 2 bases; bases outside gene matches: 5. Germline V gene sequence: CDR1 SGHVS, CDR2 FNYEAQ. The CDR3: CASSYGTGAPYEQYF. Written as DNA, the CDR3 is TGTGCCAGCAGCTACGGGACAGGGGCCCCCTACGAGCAGTACTTC.

The CDR3 region has the DNA TGTGCCTGGAGAAAGGGGACAGGAGGGTTCACTGAAGCTTTCTTT. It encodes CAWRKGTGGFTEAFF. The chain is built from TRBV30 and TRBJ1-1; TRBD1 aligns across 8 bases. Germline CDR1 reads GTSNPN; CDR2 reads SVGIG (reference sequence). The CDR3 is 15 amino acids. The junction had 10 bases not matched to a gene; V was cut back by 3 bases and J by 4 bases.

The chain is built from TRBV5-6 and TRBJ2-1; 8 bases map to TRBD2. Looked up from germline, CDR1 is SGHDT and CDR2 is YYEEEE. Trimming at V came to 3 bases and at J to 9 bases, leaving 14 bases not matched to a gene. The CDR3 extends over 16 amino acids. DNA for the CDR3: TGTGCCAGCAGCTACACCGGGACTAGAGGGCGTGGTGAGCAGTTCTTC. It is translated as CASSYTGTRGRGEQFF.